This is a list of T cell receptor beta chains from one sample in a study of human T cells and chemical hapten exposure. Using its own MiXCR run on the 5' RACE reads, TCRdb lists one record per CDR3 protein. Of 110,000 or so distinct CDR3 sequences in the sample, approximately 20% were seen once. All receptors derive from a human donor in good health. Each CDR3 is given with its conserved first and last residue. The order of the fields is V gene, D gene, J gene, clone size, CDR3 protein, CDR3 DNA. A D gene is named only where the DNA matches it firmly. Size values are once, few and many counts, or a class for expanded clones, and some rows have none.

>TRBV28|NA|TRBJ2-3|NA
CASSSRTSLYTDTQYF
TGTGCCAGCAGCTCAAGAACTAGCCTCTACACAGATACGCAGTATTTT
>TRBV29-1|NA|TRBJ2-3|few
CSGLGSRGAFTDTQYF
TGCAGCGGTTTGGGAAGTCGCGGGGCCTTCACAGATACGCAGTATTTT
>TRBV2|NA|TRBJ1-2|NA
CASWGEGAYGYTF
TGTGCCAGCTGGGGGGAGGGCGCCTATGGCTACACCTTC
>TRBV5-6|NA|TRBJ1-2|NA
CASSGMTGGYGYTF
TGTGCCAGCAGCGGAATGACTGGGGGCTATGGCTACACCTTC
>TRBV5-6|TRBD1|TRBJ2-7|NA
CASSLVTGGLYF
TGTGCCAGCAGCTTGGTGACAGGGGGCCTGTACTTC
>TRBV12-3/TRBV12-4|NA|TRBJ1-5|NA
CASSFKAAQHF
TGTGCCAGCAGTTTTAAGGCAGCCCAGCATTTT
>TRBV5-1|NA|TRBJ2-5|few
CASSRPGPQETQYF
TGCGCCAGCAGTAGACCGGGACCCCAAGAGACCCAGTACTTC
>TRBV6-1|TRBD2|TRBJ2-3|NA
CASREGEGGTDTQYF
TGTGCCAGCCGGGAGGGGGAGGGAGGCACAGATACGCAGTATTTT
>TRBV29-1|NA|TRBJ2-3|NA
CSAQTDRGTDTQYF
TGCAGCGCCCAGACAGACAGAGGCACAGATACGCAGTATTTT
>TRBV3-1|NA|TRBJ2-7|few
CASSQVLHEQYF
TGTGCCAGCAGCCAAGTTCTCCACGAGCAGTACTTC
>TRBV16|TRBD2|TRBJ2-1|NA
CASRTQTGSGSNEQFF
TGTGCCAGCAGAACACAAACAGGTAGCGGGAGTAATGAGCAGTTCTTC
>TRBV12-3/TRBV12-4|NA|TRBJ2-5|few
CASSLDGNQETQYF
TGTGCCAGCAGTTTGGACGGTAACCAAGAGACCCAGTACTTC
>TRBV14|TRBD2|TRBJ2-3|NA
CASSLSGRGLDTQYF
TGTGCCAGCAGCCTTAGCGGGAGGGGTCTAGATACGCAGTATTTT
>TRBV7-2|NA|TRBJ2-1|many
CASSLFLAKDYNEQFF
TGTGCCAGCAGCTTATTCTTAGCGAAAGACTACAATGAGCAGTTCTTC
>TRBV15|TRBD2|TRBJ2-5|NA
CATSRDSSGTSETQYF
TGTGCCACCAGCAGAGATTCTAGCGGGACTTCCGAGACCCAGTACTTC
>TRBV7-3|NA|TRBJ1-1|few
CASSPQAGLNTEAFF
TGTGCCAGCAGCCCTCAAGCGGGGTTGAACACTGAAGCTTTCTTT
>TRBV29-1|NA|TRBJ2-7|few
CSVKRREEQYF
TGCAGCGTTAAGCGCCGGGAGGAGCAGTACTTC
>TRBV6-5|NA|TRBJ2-1|NA
CASSSGDGSYNEQFF
TGTGCCAGCAGTTCCGGAGATGGCTCCTACAATGAGCAGTTCTTC
>TRBV5-1|TRBD1|TRBJ1-2|few
CASRAGQTLANYGYTF
TGCGCCAGCCGTGCGGGACAGACACTAGCTAACTATGGCTACACCTTC
>TRBV28|NA|TRBJ1-1|few
CASSLGTPNAEAFF
TGTGCCAGCAGTTTAGGAACTCCCAACGCTGAAGCTTTCTTT
>TRBV11-2|NA|TRBJ2-1|NA
CASSARRAQFF
TGTGCCAGCAGCGCCCGAAGGGCCCAGTTCTTC
>TRBV28|NA|TRBJ2-3|few
CATQGDTQYF
TGTGCCACCCAGGGGGATACGCAGTATTTT
>TRBV29-1|TRBD1|TRBJ2-3|few
CSVSTGSTDTQYF
TGCAGCGTTTCGACAGGGAGCACAGATACGCAGTATTTT
>TRBV29-1|NA|TRBJ1-2|NA
CSVETLTTEANYGYTF
TGCAGCGTTGAGACGCTAACAACGGAGGCGAACTATGGCTACACCTTC
>TRBV6-4|NA|TRBJ1-1|NA
CASSSGFDTEAFF
TGTGCCAGCAGCTCAGGGTTCGACACTGAAGCTTTCTTT
>TRBV6-5|NA|TRBJ1-2|few
CASSFRDIDWGYTF
TGTGCCAGCAGTTTCCGGGACATTGACTGGGGCTACACCTTC
>TRBV11-2|NA|TRBJ2-3|NA
CASSNRYTDTQYF
TGTGCCAGCAGCAATAGATACACAGATACGCAGTATTTT
>TRBV19|NA|TRBJ1-2|NA
CASGVRDYGYTF
TGTGCCAGTGGGGTGAGAGACTATGGCTACACCTTC
>TRBV27|TRBD2|TRBJ2-6|NA
CASSWRGSFGANVLTF
TGTGCCAGCAGTTGGCGGGGGTCCTTTGGGGCCAACGTCCTGACTTTC
>TRBV5-6|TRBD2|TRBJ2-3|NA
CASSLYGLAETDTQYF
TGTGCCAGCAGCTTGTACGGACTAGCGGAAACAGATACGCAGTATTTT
>TRBV28|NA|TRBJ1-3|NA
CASGRVSTGGNTIYF
TGTGCCAGCGGCCGGGTCTCGACTGGCGGAAACACCATATATTTT
>TRBV4-1|TRBD1|TRBJ1-2|NA
CASSQDTTGRANYGYTF
TGCGCCAGCAGCCAAGATACGACAGGGCGAGCTAACTATGGCTACACCTTC
>TRBV29-1|NA|TRBJ2-1|few
CSVEPVSSYNEQFF
TGCAGCGTTGAACCCGTAAGCTCCTACAATGAGCAGTTCTTC
>TRBV12-3/TRBV12-4|TRBD1|TRBJ2-1|few
CASKTGSANREQFF
TGTGCCAGCAAGACAGGGTCAGCAAATAGGGAGCAGTTCTTC
>TRBV28|TRBD1|TRBJ2-5|NA
CASSFPPTGGQETQYF
TGTGCCAGCAGTTTCCCTCCGACAGGGGGCCAAGAGACCCAGTACTTC
>TRBV20-1|NA|TRBJ1-5|NA
CSAAPGPTVGPQHF
TGCAGTGCCGCTCCGGGACCCACCGTTGGGCCCCAGCATTTT
>TRBV28|NA|TRBJ2-7|few
CASSLWTSSYEQYF
TGTGCCAGCAGTTTATGGACCTCCTCCTACGAGCAGTACTTC
>TRBV28|NA|TRBJ1-5|NA
CASSNGGGNQPQHF
TGTGCCAGCAGTAACGGGGGGGGCAATCAGCCCCAGCATTTT
>TRBV28|NA|TRBJ1-2|few
CASRIPANYGYTF
TGTGCCAGCAGGATACCAGCTAACTATGGCTACACCTTC
>TRBV27|NA|TRBJ1-1|few
CASSSPPFRSTGEAFF
TGTGCCAGCAGTTCCCCTCCTTTCAGGAGTACGGGTGAAGCTTTCTTT
>TRBV5-1|TRBD1|TRBJ1-1|few
CASSSQGSEAFF
TGCGCCAGCAGTTCACAGGGGTCTGAAGCTTTCTTT
>TRBV28|NA|TRBJ2-3|NA
CASSKSRGLF
TGTGCCAGCAGTAAAAGCCGGGGACTTTTT